A single sample is the source of the 22 T cell receptor beta chains below, sequenced in a study of blood T cell repertoires in COVID-19. The data were produced by immunoSEQ multiplex PCR, yet TCRdb's version contains in-frame clones alone and is incomplete. The sample yields 150,000 or so clones, 70% to 85% seen once. Sequenced: PBMCs or T cells enriched from blood (not recorded which). The source is a middle-aged man who had recovered from COVID-19.

The rearrangement links TRBV7-3 to TRBJ2-2, with 8 positions matching TRBD1. CDR3 length: 15 amino acids. V trimming: 1 base; J trimming: 4 bases; junction bases outside the gene matches: 2. Germline CDR1 SGHTA, CDR2 FQGTGA. CDR3 region: CASSLNTGGTGELFF. In nucleotides, the CDR3 is TGTGCCAGCAGCTTAAATACAGGGGGCACCGGGGAGCTGTTTTTT.

The chain employs TRBV7-3 and TRBJ2-5; possible D gene TRBD2, 6 bases. CDR1 and CDR2 from the germline V gene are SGHTA and FQGTGA. Deletions cut 5 bases from V and 2 bases from J, with 15 bases between. This CDR3 has 15 amino acids. CDR3 loop: CASSLLASRQETQYF. The DNA for the CDR3 is TGTGCCAGCAGCCTACTAGCTAGCAGACAAGAGACCCAGTACTTC.

There are a few counts of this clone. The chain links TRBV3-1 (or the pseudogene TRBV3-2) to TRBJ1-1; 8 bases match TRBD1. Germline CDR1 and CDR2: LGHDT and YNNKEL (reference sequence). The ends lost 3 bases at V and 4 bases at J; junction bases unmatched: 13. This CDR3 has 17 amino acids. DNA of the CDR3: TGTGCCAGCAGCCACGTATCGATGTGGACAGGGAGCACTGAAGCTTTCTTT. Its translation is CASSHVSMWTGSTEAFF.

The rearrangement links TRBV5-1 to TRBJ2-5; tentative D call: TRBD1 (6 bases). Trimming took off 4 bases at V and 5 bases at J, with 12 bases between the two ends. Germline values: CDR1 SGHRS, CDR2 YFSETQ. The CDR3 has 13 residues. CDR3 DNA: TGCGCCAGCAGCGCCAGGGGCGGGGAGACCCAGTACTTC. Translating it yields CASSARGGETQYF.

The genes are TRBV6-5 and TRBJ1-2, with TRBD1 matching 8 bases. Germline V gene lookup returns CDR1 MNHEY and CDR2 SVGAGI. The V gene end was trimmed by 6 bases and the J gene end by 5 bases; junction bases not matched to a gene: 8. The CDR3 length is 14 residues. In nucleotides, the CDR3 is TGTGCCAGCAGCCCGAGACAGGGGCTTTATGGCTACACCTTC. Its translation: CASSPRQGLYGYTF.

This clone is a singleton in its sample. This chain connects TRBV30 to TRBJ2-2; 10 nucleotides line up with TRBD2. V trimming: 0 bases; J trimming: 0 bases; junction bases outside the gene matches: 1. The germline gives CDR1 GTSNPN, CDR2 SVGIG (reference sequence). The CDR3 length is 16 residues. The CDR3 nucleotides read TGTGCCTGGAGTGTTCTAGCGGGGGCGAACACCGGGGAGCTGTTTTTT. It translates to CAWSVLAGANTGELFF.

As regards this clone: Within the sample, other DNA sequences also encode this same CDR3. The chain is built from TRBV9 and TRBJ2-3; 9 bases align to TRBD2. This CDR3 is 15 amino acids long. The V and J ends lost 2 bases and 3 bases, in that order; junction bases with no gene match: 4. Germline CDR1 reads SGDLS; CDR2 reads YYNGEE. Here the CDR3 DNA reads TGTGCCAGCAGCGTTAGCGGGGGAGGTACAGATACGCAGTATTTT. This codes for CASSVSGGGTDTQYF.

V gene TRBV30 combines with J gene TRBJ1-6; 12 positions match TRBD1. Germline V gene lookup returns CDR1 GTSNPN and CDR2 SVGIG (reference sequence). With 3 bases clipped from V and 9 bases from J, the junction kept 3 bases outside the gene matches. The CDR3 runs to 14 residues. As DNA, the CDR3 is TGTGCCTGGAGGGGACAGGGGGCGGCTTCACCCCTCCACTTT. This gives the protein CAWRGQGAASPLHF.

The J gene is TRBJ1-6, the V gene TRBV6-5; D possibly corresponds to TRBD1 (6 bases). The CDR3 consists of 13 residues. Germline V gene sequence: CDR1 MNHEY, CDR2 SVGAGI. The V end was cut by 10 bases, the J end by 3 bases, with 10 bases between. CDR3 coding DNA: TGTGCCACCACGGGACACTATAATTCACCCCTCCACTTT. The encoded protein is CATTGHYNSPLHF.

This clone came up once. V is TRBV3-1 (or the pseudogene TRBV3-2) and J is TRBJ1-4; no firm D call. The CDR3 is 16 residues long. The germline V and J ends were trimmed by 0 bases and 3 bases, with 11 bases remaining between them. CDR1 is LGHDT and CDR2 is YNNKEL in the germline V gene (reference sequence). The CDR3: CASSQEYSASNEKLFF. In DNA, the CDR3 is TGTGCCAGCAGCCAAGAGTACAGTGCATCTAATGAAAAACTGTTTTTT.

In its sample, this clone was seen a few times. The rearrangement joins TRBV2 to TRBJ2-3; TRBD2 matches 7 bases. CDR3 size: 16 residues. Germline lookup yields CDR1 SNHLY and CDR2 FYNNEI. V was pared by 7 bases and J by 0 bases, with 10 bases of the junction left unmatched. CDR3 in amino acids: CASTEGLADSTDTQYF. CDR3 nucleotides: TGTGCCAGCACCGAGGGTCTAGCGGATAGCACAGATACGCAGTATTTT.

The chain combines TRBV6-1 with TRBJ1-6; TRBD1 is a possible D gene (6 bases). The CDR3 extends over 15 amino acids. Germline V gene data show CDR1 as MNHNS and CDR2 as SASEGT. With 3 bases removed from V and 4 bases from J, the gap between germline ends came to 10 bases. CDR3 DNA sequence: TGTGCCAGCAGTGATGGACAGACTTATAATTCACCCCTCCACTTT. Its translation: CASSDGQTYNSPLHF.

The chain combines TRBV2 with TRBJ2-4, with TRBD2 as a possible D gene (5 bases). Trimming cost V 4 bases and J 1 base, with 8 bases left between them. The CDR3 loop spans 14 amino acids. Germline assignment: CDR1 SNHLY and CDR2 FYNNEI. CDR3 DNA: TGTGCCAGCAGTGTGCGGGCGGCCAAAAACATTCAGTACTTC. This sequence encodes CASSVRAAKNIQYF.

This clone was seen a handful of times. Here the CDR3 DNA reads TGTGCCAGCAGCTTAGAAGTAGGCCTCAGCGGCGAGCAGTACTTC. Translating it yields CASSLEVGLSGEQYF. The genes are TRBV7-2 and TRBJ2-7; D possibly corresponds to TRBD2 (5 bases). V dropped 1 base and J dropped 6 bases, with 16 bases sitting between them. CDR3 length: 15 residues. Germline lookup yields CDR1 SGHTA and CDR2 FQGNSA.

The CDR3 loop reads CASSQVFGGANVLTF. In DNA form, the CDR3 reads TGTGCCAGCAGCCAAGTCTTTGGCGGGGCCAACGTCCTGACTTTC. The chain combines TRBV14 with TRBJ2-6; D ambiguous. There are 15 residues in the CDR3. Germline V lookup: CDR1 SGHDN, CDR2 FVKESK. V dropped 1 base and J dropped 4 bases, with 8 bases sitting between them.

CDR3 coding DNA: TGTGCCAGCAGCCTACACAGGGGGCAGGGCACTGAAGCTTTCTTT. It codes for CASSLHRGQGTEAFF. V gene TRBV3-1 (or the pseudogene TRBV3-2) combines with J gene TRBJ1-1; 9 bases fit TRBD1. The CDR3 contains 15 residues. CDR1 is LGHDT, CDR2 YNNKEL, per germline (reference sequence). V shed 4 bases, J shed 4 bases, and the junction held 7 bases outside the gene matches.

The chain is built from TRBV6-5 and TRBJ2-7, with unresolved D. The V and J ends lost 6 bases and 5 bases respectively, with 11 bases between them. The V gene's germline CDR1 is MNHEY and CDR2 SVGAGI. This CDR3 region has 12 residues. In DNA form, the CDR3 reads TGTGCCAGCAGGGTCGTGGGCGACGAGCAGTACTTC. It specifies CASRVVGDEQYF.

The chain uses TRBV5-5 and TRBJ1-2; 12 bases fit TRBD1. The V gene end was trimmed by 4 bases and the J gene end by 8 bases; junction bases not matched to a gene: 6. The CDR3 consists of 14 residues. Germline loops: CDR1 SGHKS, CDR2 YYEKEE (reference sequence). The CDR3 protein is CASSPGQGAEGYTF. For the CDR3, the DNA is TGTGCCAGCAGCCCGGGACAGGGGGCCGAGGGCTACACCTTC.

The gene calls are TRBV28 and TRBJ1-2; D possibly corresponds to TRBD1 (6 bases). The CDR3 contains 13 residues. Germline V gene sequence: CDR1 MDHEN, CDR2 SYDVKM. V lost 5 bases, J lost 4 bases, and 11 bases lay in between. Written as DNA, the CDR3 is TGTGCCAGCAGTGGGGGCCTCGTCTATGGCTACACCTTC. It specifies CASSGGLVYGYTF.

This clone was counted ten times or more. The genes are TRBV12-3 or TRBV12-4 and TRBJ1-2; D is undetermined. Trimming removed 4 bases from V and 7 bases from J, with 10 bases in between. The CDR3 has 12 residues. The CDR3 DNA sequence: TGTGCCAGCAGTTCACTAACGCGTGGCTACACCTTC. Its protein product is CASSSLTRGYTF.

V gene TRBV12-2 combines with J gene TRBJ2-7; the table assigns TRBD1, which was not confirmed against the DNA. TRBV12-2 is a listed pseudogene. CDR3 length: 12 amino acids. CDR3 sequence (DNA): TGTGCAAGTCGCAGACAGATCTACGAGCAGTACTTC. Protein: CASRRQIYEQYF.

This clone is a singleton in its sample. J is TRBJ1-3 and V is TRBV7-9; D unresolved. Trimming removed 2 bases from V and 0 bases from J, with 14 bases in between. Looked up from germline, CDR1 is SEHNR and CDR2 is FQNEAQ (reference sequence). CDR3 length equals 17 residues. CDR3 region: CASSLRISVYSGNTIYF. For the CDR3, the DNA is TGTGCCAGCAGCTTAAGAATCAGCGTATACTCTGGAAACACCATATATTTT.